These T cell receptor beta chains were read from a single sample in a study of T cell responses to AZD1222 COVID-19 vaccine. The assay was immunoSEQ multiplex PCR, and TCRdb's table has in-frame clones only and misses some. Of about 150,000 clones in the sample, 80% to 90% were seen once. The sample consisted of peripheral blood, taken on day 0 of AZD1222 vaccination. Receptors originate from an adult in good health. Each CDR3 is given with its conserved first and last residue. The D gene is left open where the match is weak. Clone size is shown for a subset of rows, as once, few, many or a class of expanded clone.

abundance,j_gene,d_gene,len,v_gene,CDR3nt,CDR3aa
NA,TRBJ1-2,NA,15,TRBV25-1,TGTGCCAGCAGTGAACCCGGACGAGGAAACTATGGCTACACCTTC,CASSEPGRGNYGYTF
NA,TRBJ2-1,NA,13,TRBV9,TGTGCCAGCAGCGCCCCGGACAGCCCCTATGAGTTCTTC,CASSAPDSPYEFF
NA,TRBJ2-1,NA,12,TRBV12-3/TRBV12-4,TGTGCCAGCAGTTTACTGGGGTGGGAGCAGTTCTTC,CASSLLGWEQFF
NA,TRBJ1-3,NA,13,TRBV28,TGTGCCACTGGCAGGTTCTCTGGAAACACCATATATTTT,CATGRFSGNTIYF
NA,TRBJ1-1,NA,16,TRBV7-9,TGTGCCAGCATAAAAACCGGGGGGAGGGCCGGCACTGAAGCTTTCTTT,CASIKTGGRAGTEAFF
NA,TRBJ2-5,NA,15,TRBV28,TGTGCCAGCAGTTTAGGTCAGGGGAAGGGAGAGACCCAGTACTTC,CASSLGQGKGETQYF
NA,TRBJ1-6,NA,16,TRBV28,TGTGCCAGCAGTTTTACAGGGAGCTCCTATAATTCACCCCTCCACTTT,CASSFTGSSYNSPLHF
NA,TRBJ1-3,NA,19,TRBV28,TGTGCCAGCAGGCCACCGTTCGGACAGTTAGGTTTCTCTGGAAACACCATATATTTT,CASRPPFGQLGFSGNTIYF
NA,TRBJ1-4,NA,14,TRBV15,TGTGCCACCAGCTGGGGGGCAACTAATGAAAAACTGTTTTTT,CATSWGATNEKLFF
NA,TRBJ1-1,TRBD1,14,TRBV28,TGTGCCAGCAGTAACGAACAGGGGGTGACTGAAGCTTTCTTT,CASSNEQGVTEAFF
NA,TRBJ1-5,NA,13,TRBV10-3,TGTGCCATCAGTGAGTCAGGGGATCAGCCCCAGCATTTT,CAISESGDQPQHF
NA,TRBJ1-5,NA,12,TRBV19,TGTGCCAGTAAAGGGGGAAATCAGCCCCAGCATTTT,CASKGGNQPQHF
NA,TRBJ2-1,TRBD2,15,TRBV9,TGTGCCAGCAGCGTACTGGATAGCGGGAGACACAAGCAGTTCTTC,CASSVLDSGRHKQFF
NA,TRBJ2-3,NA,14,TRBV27,TGTGCCAGCAGTTTAAGTGGGGGAGCAGATACGCAGTATTTT,CASSLSGGADTQYF
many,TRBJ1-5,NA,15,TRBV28,TGTGCCAGCAGTTTAGACTTCCGGGGGATTCAGCCCCAGCATTTT,CASSLDFRGIQPQHF
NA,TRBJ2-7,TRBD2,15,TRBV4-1,TGCGCCAGCAGCCAGCCTAGCGCGGGAGACCACGAGCAGTACTTC,CASSQPSAGDHEQYF
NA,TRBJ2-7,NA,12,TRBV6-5,TGTGCCAGCACAGAACAGACTAACGAGCAGTACTTC,CASTEQTNEQYF
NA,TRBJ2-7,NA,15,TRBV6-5,TGTGCCAGCAGTTCAGTCGACAGGTCGGGTTTAGAGCAGTACTTC,CASSSVDRSGLEQYF
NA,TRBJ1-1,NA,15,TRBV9,TGTGCCAGCAGCGTAGATCCGGGTTTGGGGACTGAAGCTTTCTTT,CASSVDPGLGTEAFF
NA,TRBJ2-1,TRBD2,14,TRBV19,TGTGCCAGTAGTATCCAGCGGGATAGGGGTGAGCAGTTCTTC,CASSIQRDRGEQFF
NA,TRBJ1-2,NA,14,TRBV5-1,TGCGCCAGCAGCCCACTACAGGGCTTCGCTGGCTACACCTTC,CASSPLQGFAGYTF
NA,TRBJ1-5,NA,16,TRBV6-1,TGTGCCAGCAGTGCTACCCGGACAGCAGGCAATCAGCCCCAGCATTTT,CASSATRTAGNQPQHF
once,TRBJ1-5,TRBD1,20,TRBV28,TGTGCCAGCAGTCGCCGGGACAGGGACTATAGATCGCAAGGCAATCAGCCCCAGCATTTT,CASSRRDRDYRSQGNQPQHF
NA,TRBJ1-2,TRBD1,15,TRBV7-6,TGTGCCAGCAGCTTAAATGACAGGGCCCCCTATGGCTACACCTTC,CASSLNDRAPYGYTF
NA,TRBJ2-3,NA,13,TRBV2,TGTGCCAGCGGCCAGGAAGGCACAGATACGCAGTATTTT,CASGQEGTDTQYF
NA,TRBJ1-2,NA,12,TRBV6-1,TGTGCCAGCAGTGACACTAACTATGGCTACACCTTC,CASSDTNYGYTF
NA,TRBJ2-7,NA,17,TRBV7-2,TGTGCCAGCAGCTTAGAGGCCGGACAAGGGGTTCCCTACGAGCAGTACTTC,CASSLEAGQGVPYEQYF
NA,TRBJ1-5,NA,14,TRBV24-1,TGTGCCACCAGTTCGGGGGGCACCAATCAGCCCCAGCATTTT,CATSSGGTNQPQHF
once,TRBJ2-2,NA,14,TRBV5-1,TGCGCCAGCAGCTTGGACCCCGGGGCCGGGGAGCTGTTTTTT,CASSLDPGAGELFF
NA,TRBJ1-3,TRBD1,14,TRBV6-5,TGTGCCAGCAGTCGGACAGGGCCTGGAAACACCATATATTTT,CASSRTGPGNTIYF
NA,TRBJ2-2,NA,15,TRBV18,TGTGCCAGCTCACCACCTCCAGGGCCCACCGGGGAGCTGTTTTTT,CASSPPPGPTGELFF
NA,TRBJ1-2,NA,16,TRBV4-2,TGTGCCAGCAGCCAAGATACCAGGGGAATAGACTATGGCTACACCTTC,CASSQDTRGIDYGYTF
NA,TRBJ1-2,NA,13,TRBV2,TGTGCCAGCAGTGAAGTGGGCGGCTATGGCTACACCTTC,CASSEVGGYGYTF
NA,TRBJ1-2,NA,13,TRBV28,TGTGCCAGCAGTTCTACAGCGCTGTATGGCTACACCTTC,CASSSTALYGYTF
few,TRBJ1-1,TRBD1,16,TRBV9,TGTGCCAGCAGCCCGGGACAGGTCGAGGTATTGACTGAAGCTTTCTTT,CASSPGQVEVLTEAFF
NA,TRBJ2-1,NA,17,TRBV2,TGTGCCAGCAGTGAAGCGGAGACTAGGAGCTCCTACAATGAGCAGTTCTTC,CASSEAETRSSYNEQFF
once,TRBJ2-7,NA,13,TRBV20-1,TGCAGTGCTAGTGAGCCCAGTTCCGACGAGCAGTACTTC,CSASEPSSDEQYF
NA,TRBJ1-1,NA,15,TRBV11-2,TGTGCCAGCAGCCCCCCCGCAGGTCGGAACACTGAAGCTTTCTTT,CASSPPAGRNTEAFF
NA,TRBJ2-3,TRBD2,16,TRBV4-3,TGCGCCAGCAGCCAACGCGCCCTAGCGGGAACAGATACGCAGTATTTT,CASSQRALAGTDTQYF
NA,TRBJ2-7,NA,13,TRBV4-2,TGTGCCAGCAGCCAAGATGGTTTGGACGAGCAGTACTTC,CASSQDGLDEQYF
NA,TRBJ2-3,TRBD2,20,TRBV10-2,TGCGCCAGCAGTGAGTGGGGACTAGCGGGAGGGCCTTTAAACACAGATACGCAGTATTTT,CASSEWGLAGGPLNTDTQYF
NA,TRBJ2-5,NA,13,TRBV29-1,TGCAGCGTTCTGCGGGCCAGCCAAGAGACCCAGTACTTC,CSVLRASQETQYF
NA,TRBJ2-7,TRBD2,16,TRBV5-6,TGTGCCAGCAGCCTGGGACTAGCGGGAGGGCGGAGCGAGCAGTACTTC,CASSLGLAGGRSEQYF
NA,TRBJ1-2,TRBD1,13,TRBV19,TGTGCCGGGACAGGGGTTAAGGGGAAGGGCTACACCTTC,CAGTGVKGKGYTF
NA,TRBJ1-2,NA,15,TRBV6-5,TGTGCCAGCAGTTACTCAGGGGTACCAAACTATGGCTACACCTTC,CASSYSGVPNYGYTF
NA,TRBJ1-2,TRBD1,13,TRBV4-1,TGCGCCAGCAGCCAACGGGACAGCTATGGCTACACCTTC,CASSQRDSYGYTF
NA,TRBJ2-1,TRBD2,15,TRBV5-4,TGTGCCAGCAGCGAAACTAGCGGGGAGTACAATGAGCAGTTCTTC,CASSETSGEYNEQFF
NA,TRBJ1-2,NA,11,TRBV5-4,TGTGCCAGCCAGGGTTTTCGTGGCTACACCTTC,CASQGFRGYTF
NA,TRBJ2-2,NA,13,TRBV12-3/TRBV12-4,TGTGCCAGCACCGACCTAGTCACCGGGGAGCTGTTTTTT,CASTDLVTGELFF
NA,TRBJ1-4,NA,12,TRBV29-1,TGCAGCGCCGGGCTTCATAATGAAAAACTGTTTTTT,CSAGLHNEKLFF
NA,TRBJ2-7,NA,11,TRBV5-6,TGTGCCAGCAGCGGAGGCTACGAGCAGTACTTC,CASSGGYEQYF
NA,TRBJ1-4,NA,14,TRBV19,TGTGCCAGTAGCGCCGGGTCCAGCGGTGAAAAACTGTTTTTT,CASSAGSSGEKLFF
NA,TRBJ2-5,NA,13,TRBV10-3,TGTGCCATCAGTGAGTCGTTCTTGGAGACCCAGTACTTC,CAISESFLETQYF
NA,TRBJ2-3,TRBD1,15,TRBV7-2,TGTGCCAGCACCTCAAGAGGGCCAGGGGGTGATACGCAGTATTTT,CASTSRGPGGDTQYF
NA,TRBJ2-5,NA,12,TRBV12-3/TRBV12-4,TGTGCCAGCAGCGCCCAAGGAGAGACCCAGTACTTC,CASSAQGETQYF
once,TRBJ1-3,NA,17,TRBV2,TGTGCCAGCACTTTTTGGGGCACAGTGACCTCTGGAAACACCATATATTTT,CASTFWGTVTSGNTIYF
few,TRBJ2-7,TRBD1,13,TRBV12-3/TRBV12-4,TGTGCCAGCGGCCGGGACAGGGAGAACGAGCAGTACTTC,CASGRDRENEQYF
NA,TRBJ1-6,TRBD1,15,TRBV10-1,TGCGCCAGCAGTTTGGGACAGGGGCCGGGGTCACCCCTCCACTTT,CASSLGQGPGSPLHF
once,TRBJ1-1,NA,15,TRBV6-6,TGTGCCAGCAGTTCAGGGAAGGGGTGGGAAGCTGAAGCTTTCTTT,CASSSGKGWEAEAFF
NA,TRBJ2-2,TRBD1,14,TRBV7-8,TGTGCCAGCAGTTTAAATTCTGGACAGGGAGAGCTGTTTTTT,CASSLNSGQGELFF